This is a list of T cell receptor beta chains from one sample in a study of cytomegalovirus exposure and HLA in healthy donors. Here immunoSEQ multiplex PCR was the method, and the copy in TCRdb shows in-frame clones only, minus some. The sample includes some 30,000 clones, 40% to 45% of them seen just once. Input material: PBMCs. These receptors were collected from a woman aged 50 to 60 in good health and CMV-seronegative. The CDR3 runs from the conserved cysteine through the conserved F or W. A D gene is named only where the DNA matches it firmly. Part of the rows lack a size; the others show once, few, many or a class for expanded clones.

d_call,cdr3_length,v_call,j_call,clone_size,cdr3_aa,cdr3_nt
-,15,TRBV10-2,TRBJ1-5,few,CASSEWGGADQPQHF,TGCGCCAGCAGTGAGTGGGGAGGGGCCGATCAGCCCCAGCATTTT
-,16,TRBV18,TRBJ1-5,few,CASSRGDPLVDQPQHF,TGTGCCAGCTCACGAGGAGACCCCCTCGTCGATCAGCCCCAGCATTTT
-,15,TRBV6-6,TRBJ2-2,few,CASSYAGTNTGELFF,TGTGCCAGCAGTTACGCCGGGACGAACACCGGGGAGCTGTTTTTT
TRBD1,13,TRBV30,TRBJ1-6,few,CAWSVTGLGPLHF,TGTGCCTGGAGCGTGACAGGGCTGGGGCCCCTCCACTTT
-,14,TRBV6-6,TRBJ2-3,-,CASRSRRGEDTQYF,TGTGCCAGCAGATCGAGAAGGGGTGAAGATACGCAGTATTTT
-,15,TRBV28,TRBJ2-6,few,CASSFTGSGANVLTF,TGTGCCAGCAGTTTTACGGGGTCTGGGGCCAACGTCCTGACTTTC
-,12,TRBV5-1,TRBJ1-3,few,CASSEPGGIIYF,TGCGCCAGCAGCGAACCCGGGGGGATCATATATTTT
-,16,TRBV11-2,TRBJ2-3,-,CASSLGGGPATDTQYF,TGTGCCAGCAGCTTAGGGGGGGGGCCAGCCACAGATACGCAGTATTTT
TRBD1,13,TRBV10-1,TRBJ2-7,-,CASSLDRGPWQYF,TGCGCCAGCTCCCTGGACAGGGGGCCATGGCAGTACTTC
-,16,TRBV5-6,TRBJ1-6,-,CASSPAATTQGSPLHF,TGTGCCAGCAGCCCGGCAGCAACTACCCAGGGGTCACCCCTCCACTTT
-,12,TRBV29-1,TRBJ1-1,-,CSVVDPNTEAFF,TGCAGCGTAGTAGATCCGAACACTGAAGCTTTCTTT
TRBD1,16,TRBV27,TRBJ1-2,-,CASSPSTGALNYGYTF,TGTGCCAGCAGTCCCTCGACAGGGGCCCTTAACTATGGCTACACCTTC
-,15,TRBV28,TRBJ2-3,-,CASRDDDRFTDTQYF,TGTGCCAGCAGGGATGATGACAGATTCACAGATACGCAGTATTTT
TRBD1,14,TRBV28,TRBJ2-7,-,CASSLQGVTYEQYF,TGTGCCAGCAGTCTACAGGGGGTGACCTACGAGCAGTACTTC
-,15,TRBV12-5,TRBJ2-7,-,CASGLAHRVSYEQYF,TGTGCTAGTGGTTTGGCCCACAGGGTCTCCTACGAGCAGTACTTC
TRBD1,14,TRBV28,TRBJ2-1,-,CASISGGLDNEQFF,TGTGCCAGCATCTCAGGGGGCTTGGACAATGAGCAGTTCTTC
TRBD2,13,TRBV19,TRBJ2-7,few,CASTGTSGYEQYF,TGTGCCAGTACCGGGACTAGCGGCTACGAGCAGTACTTC
TRBD2,16,TRBV7-9,TRBJ2-7,-,CASSLTPSGGLYEQYF,TGTGCCAGCAGCCTTACCCCTAGCGGAGGCCTCTACGAGCAGTACTTC
-,15,TRBV4-1,TRBJ1-5,-,CASSQEEQYNQPQHF,TGCGCCAGCAGCCAAGAGGAGCAGTACAATCAGCCCCAGCATTTT
-,14,TRBV6-4,TRBJ1-6,-,CASSVGTHNSPLHF,TGTGCCAGCAGTGTCGGGACACATAATTCACCCCTCCACTTT
-,15,TRBV30,TRBJ1-3,once,CAWSVPRRAGNTIYF,TGTGCCTGGAGTGTCCCCCGCAGGGCTGGAAACACCATATATTTT
TRBD2,15,TRBV6-5,TRBJ2-1,-,CASSLAGGPHNEQFF,TGTGCCAGCAGTTTAGCGGGAGGGCCGCACAATGAGCAGTTCTTC
-,14,TRBV25-1,TRBJ1-3,-,CASSDQSSGNTIYF,TGTGCCAGCAGTGACCAGTCCTCTGGAAACACCATATATTTT
TRBD1,15,TRBV7-2,TRBJ1-2,few,CASSLGQGRNYGYTF,TGTGCCAGCAGCCTAGGACAGGGAAGGAACTATGGCTACACCTTC
TRBD2,15,TRBV7-9,TRBJ2-3,-,CSSSLSSGGLDTQYF,TGTTCCAGCAGCTTATCGTCGGGAGGGCTAGATACGCAGTATTTT
TRBD1,17,TRBV15,TRBJ2-2,-,CATSRRPGQGFTGELFF,TGTGCCACCAGCAGACGGCCGGGACAGGGCTTCACCGGGGAGCTGTTTTTT
TRBD1,17,TRBV7-9,TRBJ2-3,-,CASSLSTGGSRTDTQYF,TGTGCCAGCAGCTTATCGACAGGGGGATCGAGGACAGATACGCAGTATTTT
-,16,TRBV5-1,TRBJ2-3,-,CASSPRDSAGTDTQYF,TGCGCCAGCAGCCCCCGGGACTCCGCTGGCACAGATACGCAGTATTTT
TRBD1,13,TRBV30,TRBJ1-2,few,CAWSRDSDYGYTF,TGTGCCTGGAGTCGGGACAGTGACTATGGCTACACCTTC
TRBD1,17,TRBV6-4,TRBJ1-1,-,CASSPGQRPGLNTEAFF,TGTGCCAGCAGTCCGGGACAGCGTCCGGGGCTGAACACTGAAGCTTTCTTT
-,12,TRBV5-6,TRBJ1-2,-,CASSRDSYGYTF,TGTGCCTCATCTCGGGACTCCTATGGCTACACCTTC
-,15,TRBV11-2,TRBJ2-7,-,CASSSGPGGPYEQYF,TGTGCCAGCAGCTCCGGACCCGGGGGTCCCTACGAGCAGTACTTC
TRBD1,14,TRBV5-1,TRBJ2-3,-,CASSFLQGPDTQYF,TGCGCCAGCAGCTTTCTACAGGGGCCAGATACGCAGTATTTT
-,15,TRBV27,TRBJ2-3,once,CASSSHLAGADTQYF,TGTGCCAGCAGTTCTCATCTAGCCGGGGCAGATACGCAGTATTTT
-,14,TRBV11-3,TRBJ2-7,few,CASSLDAGSDEQYF,TGTGCCAGCAGCTTAGACGCAGGGTCCGACGAGCAGTACTTC
-,16,TRBV7-3,TRBJ2-2,few,CASSTTGSANTGELFF,TGTGCCAGCAGTACGACCGGGAGCGCGAACACCGGGGAGCTGTTTTTT
TRBD2,15,TRBV28,TRBJ2-7,-,CASSLSLAGAYEQYF,TGTGCCAGCAGTTTAAGTCTAGCGGGGGCCTACGAGCAGTACTTC
-,11,TRBV5-4,TRBJ1-3,few,CASSLADTIYF,TGTGCCAGCAGCTTGGCGGACACCATATATTTT
-,17,TRBV27,TRBJ2-5,few,CASRYQQGGITWGAQYF,TGTGCCAGCAGATATCAACAGGGGGGGATTACCTGGGGGGCCCAGTACTTC
TRBD2,15,TRBV5-8,TRBJ2-1,-,CASSQATSGWEEQFF,TGTGCCAGCAGCCAAGCGACTAGCGGTTGGGAGGAGCAGTTCTTC
-,15,TRBV5-1,TRBJ2-3,few,CASSLVARGPDTQYF,TGCGCCAGCAGCTTGGTGGCCAGGGGCCCAGATACGCAGTATTTT
-,15,TRBV18,TRBJ1-2,few,CASSPNLETGIGYTF,TGTGCCAGCTCACCAAACCTTGAGACGGGGATCGGCTACACCTTC
TRBD1,14,TRBV9,TRBJ1-1,-,CASSAPDTGAGAFF,TGTGCCAGCAGCGCCCCCGACACAGGGGCGGGAGCTTTCTTT
TRBD2,13,TRBV11-2,TRBJ2-1,-,CASSIPGGNEQFF,TGTGCCAGCAGCATCCCGGGGGGGAATGAGCAGTTCTTC
-,13,TRBV11-2,TRBJ1-2,-,CASSLNGPYGYTF,TGTGCCAGCAGCTTAAATGGGCCCTATGGCTACACCTTC
TRBD1,13,TRBV30,TRBJ1-2,-,CAWTGTGHYGYTF,TGTGCCTGGACCGGGACAGGGCACTATGGCTACACCTTC
-,15,TRBV18,TRBJ1-3,-,CASSPPSSSGNTIYF,TGTGCCAGCTCACCACCGTCTTCCTCTGGAAACACCATATATTTT
-,16,TRBV5-1,TRBJ1-2,few,CASSPPPPGTDYGYTF,TGCGCCAGCAGCCCACCCCCCCCGGGAACAGACTATGGCTACACCTTC
-,14,TRBV6-6,TRBJ2-5,-,CASSYVQKQETQYF,TGTGCCAGCAGTTACGTTCAAAAACAAGAGACCCAGTACTTC
-,13,TRBV28,TRBJ2-5,-,CASSFVPSETQYF,TGTGCCAGCAGTTTCGTCCCCTCAGAGACCCAGTACTTC
TRBD1,15,TRBV10-2,TRBJ2-7,-,CASSDRGGVSYEQYF,TGCGCCAGCAGCGACAGGGGGGGGGTCTCCTACGAGCAGTACTTC
TRBD1,14,TRBV19,TRBJ1-4,-,CASRNTGGNEKLFF,TGTGCCAGTAGAAATACAGGGGGAAATGAAAAACTGTTTTTT
-,17,TRBV10-1,TRBJ2-7,-,CASSEGGGQSSSYEQYF,TGCGCCAGCAGTGAGGGAGGTGGGCAGAGTAGCTCCTACGAGCAGTACTTC
TRBD1,17,TRBV4-2,TRBJ2-3,few,CASSWEPGQGEADTQYF,TGTGCCAGCAGCTGGGAGCCGGGACAGGGGGAGGCAGATACGCAGTATTTT